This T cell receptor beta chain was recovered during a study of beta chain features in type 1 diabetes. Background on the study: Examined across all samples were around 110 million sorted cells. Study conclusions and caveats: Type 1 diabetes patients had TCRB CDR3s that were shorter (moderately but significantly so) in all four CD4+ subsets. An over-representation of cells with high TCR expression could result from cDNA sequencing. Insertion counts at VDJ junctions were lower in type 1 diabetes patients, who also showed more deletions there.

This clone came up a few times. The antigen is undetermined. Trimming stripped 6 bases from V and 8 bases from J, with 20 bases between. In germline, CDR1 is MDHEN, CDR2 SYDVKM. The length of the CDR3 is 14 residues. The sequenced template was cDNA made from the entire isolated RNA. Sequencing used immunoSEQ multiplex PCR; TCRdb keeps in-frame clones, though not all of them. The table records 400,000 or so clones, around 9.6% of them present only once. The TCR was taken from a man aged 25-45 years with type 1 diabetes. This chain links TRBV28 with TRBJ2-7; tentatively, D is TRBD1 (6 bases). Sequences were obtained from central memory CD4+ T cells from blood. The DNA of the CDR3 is TGTGCCAGCAGGCCGGACCCACAGGGTCCGAAGCAGTACTTC. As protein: CASRPDPQGPKQYF.